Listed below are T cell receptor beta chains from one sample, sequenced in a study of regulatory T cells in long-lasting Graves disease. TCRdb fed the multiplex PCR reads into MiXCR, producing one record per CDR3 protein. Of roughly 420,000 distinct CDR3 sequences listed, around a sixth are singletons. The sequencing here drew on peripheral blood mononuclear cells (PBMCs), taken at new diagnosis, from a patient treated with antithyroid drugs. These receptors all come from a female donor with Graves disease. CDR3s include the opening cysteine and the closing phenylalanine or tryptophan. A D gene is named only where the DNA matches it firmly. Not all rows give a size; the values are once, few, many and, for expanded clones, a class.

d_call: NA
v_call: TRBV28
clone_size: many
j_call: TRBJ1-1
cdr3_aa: CASRYRNTEAFF
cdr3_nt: TGTGCCAGCAGATACAGGAACACTGAAGCTTTCTTT

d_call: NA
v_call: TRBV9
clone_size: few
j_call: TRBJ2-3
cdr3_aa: CASSVGGGVADTQYF
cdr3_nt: TGTGCCAGCAGCGTAGGGGGTGGAGTTGCGGATACGCAGTATTTT

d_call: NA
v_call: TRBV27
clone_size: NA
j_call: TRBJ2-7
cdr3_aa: CASSVTGYSSYEQYF
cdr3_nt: TGTGCCAGCAGTGTGACTGGGTACAGCTCCTACGAGCAGTACTTC

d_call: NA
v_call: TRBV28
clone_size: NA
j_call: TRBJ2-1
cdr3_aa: CASSLPARFGGEQFF
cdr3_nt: TGTGCCAGCAGTTTACCGGCCAGGTTTGGCGGTGAGCAGTTCTTC

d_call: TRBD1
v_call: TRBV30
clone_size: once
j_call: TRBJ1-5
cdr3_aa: CAWIGQGGQPQHF
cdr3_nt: TGTGCCTGGATCGGACAGGGCGGTCAGCCCCAGCATTTT

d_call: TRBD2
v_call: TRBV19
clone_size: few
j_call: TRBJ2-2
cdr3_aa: CASQSGRNSAGELFF
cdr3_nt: TGTGCCAGTCAAAGCGGGAGAAATTCAGCCGGGGAGCTGTTTTTT

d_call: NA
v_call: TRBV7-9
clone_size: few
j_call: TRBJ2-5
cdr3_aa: CACRQPYQETQYF
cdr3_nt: TGTGCCTGCCGGCAGCCGTACCAAGAGACCCAGTACTTC

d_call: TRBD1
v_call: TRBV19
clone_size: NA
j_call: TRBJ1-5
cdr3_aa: CASRDDTGVRGQPQHF
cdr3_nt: TGTGCCAGTAGGGACGATACAGGGGTGAGGGGTCAGCCCCAGCATTTT

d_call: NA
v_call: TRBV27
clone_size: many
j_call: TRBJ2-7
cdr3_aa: CASGFSGTSSYEQYF
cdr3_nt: TGTGCCAGCGGGTTTTCCGGGACCTCCTCCTACGAGCAGTACTTC

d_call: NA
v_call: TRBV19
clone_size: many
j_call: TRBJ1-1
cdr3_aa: CASTPTGSRRTEAFF
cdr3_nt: TGTGCCAGTACCCCAACCGGGAGCCGGCGCACTGAAGCTTTCTTT

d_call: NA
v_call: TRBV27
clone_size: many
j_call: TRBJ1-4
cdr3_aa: CASSFGGRDEKLFF
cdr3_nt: TGTGCCAGCAGTTTTGGGGGGCGTGATGAAAAACTGTTTTTT

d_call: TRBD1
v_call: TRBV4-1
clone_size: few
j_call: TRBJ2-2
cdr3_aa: CASSQGTGFDGELFF
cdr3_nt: TGCGCCAGCAGCCAGGGGACAGGGTTCGACGGGGAGCTGTTTTTT

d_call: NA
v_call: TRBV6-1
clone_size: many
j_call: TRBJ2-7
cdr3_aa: CASSVRGSSYEQYF
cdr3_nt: TGTGCCAGCAGTGTGCGGGGTAGCTCCTACGAGCAGTACTTC

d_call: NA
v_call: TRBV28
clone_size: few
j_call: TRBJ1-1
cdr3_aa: CASSSKGPFQTFF
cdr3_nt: TGTGCCAGCAGTTCGAAGGGACCCTTTCAGACTTTCTTT

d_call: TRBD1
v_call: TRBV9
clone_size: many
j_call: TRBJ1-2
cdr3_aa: CASSVGQGIHGYTF
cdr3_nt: TGTGCCAGCAGCGTTGGACAGGGGATACATGGCTACACCTTC

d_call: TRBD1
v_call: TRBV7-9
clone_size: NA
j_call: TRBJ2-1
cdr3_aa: CASSPTGGKGYNEQFF
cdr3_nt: TGTGCCAGCAGCCCGACAGGGGGAAAAGGGTACAATGAGCAGTTCTTC

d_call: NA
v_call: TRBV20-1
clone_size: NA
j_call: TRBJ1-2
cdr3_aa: CSASRRRDYGYTF
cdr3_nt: TGCAGTGCTAGTCGCCGGCGGGACTATGGCTACACCTTC

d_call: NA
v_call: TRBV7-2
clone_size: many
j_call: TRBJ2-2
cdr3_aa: CASSPQGTGELFF
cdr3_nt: TGTGCCAGCAGCCCTCAGGGGACCGGGGAGCTGTTTTTT

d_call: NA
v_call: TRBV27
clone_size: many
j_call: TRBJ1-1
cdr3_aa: CASSRNNGVTTEAFF
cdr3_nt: TGTGCCAGCAGTAGGAACAACGGGGTCACAACTGAAGCTTTCTTT

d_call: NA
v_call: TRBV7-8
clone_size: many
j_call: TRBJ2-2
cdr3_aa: CASSLDGAGELFF
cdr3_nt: TGTGCCAGCAGCTTAGATGGGGCCGGGGAGCTGTTTTTT

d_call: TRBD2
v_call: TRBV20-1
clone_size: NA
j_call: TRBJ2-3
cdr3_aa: CSARDGRGLVDGTQYF
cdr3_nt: TGCAGTGCTAGAGACGGGAGGGGATTAGTTGATGGTACGCAGTATTTT

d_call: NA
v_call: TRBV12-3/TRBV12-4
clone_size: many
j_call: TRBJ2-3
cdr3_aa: CASSPGAGDTQYF
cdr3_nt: TGTGCCAGCAGTCCCGGGGCCGGTGATACGCAGTATTTT